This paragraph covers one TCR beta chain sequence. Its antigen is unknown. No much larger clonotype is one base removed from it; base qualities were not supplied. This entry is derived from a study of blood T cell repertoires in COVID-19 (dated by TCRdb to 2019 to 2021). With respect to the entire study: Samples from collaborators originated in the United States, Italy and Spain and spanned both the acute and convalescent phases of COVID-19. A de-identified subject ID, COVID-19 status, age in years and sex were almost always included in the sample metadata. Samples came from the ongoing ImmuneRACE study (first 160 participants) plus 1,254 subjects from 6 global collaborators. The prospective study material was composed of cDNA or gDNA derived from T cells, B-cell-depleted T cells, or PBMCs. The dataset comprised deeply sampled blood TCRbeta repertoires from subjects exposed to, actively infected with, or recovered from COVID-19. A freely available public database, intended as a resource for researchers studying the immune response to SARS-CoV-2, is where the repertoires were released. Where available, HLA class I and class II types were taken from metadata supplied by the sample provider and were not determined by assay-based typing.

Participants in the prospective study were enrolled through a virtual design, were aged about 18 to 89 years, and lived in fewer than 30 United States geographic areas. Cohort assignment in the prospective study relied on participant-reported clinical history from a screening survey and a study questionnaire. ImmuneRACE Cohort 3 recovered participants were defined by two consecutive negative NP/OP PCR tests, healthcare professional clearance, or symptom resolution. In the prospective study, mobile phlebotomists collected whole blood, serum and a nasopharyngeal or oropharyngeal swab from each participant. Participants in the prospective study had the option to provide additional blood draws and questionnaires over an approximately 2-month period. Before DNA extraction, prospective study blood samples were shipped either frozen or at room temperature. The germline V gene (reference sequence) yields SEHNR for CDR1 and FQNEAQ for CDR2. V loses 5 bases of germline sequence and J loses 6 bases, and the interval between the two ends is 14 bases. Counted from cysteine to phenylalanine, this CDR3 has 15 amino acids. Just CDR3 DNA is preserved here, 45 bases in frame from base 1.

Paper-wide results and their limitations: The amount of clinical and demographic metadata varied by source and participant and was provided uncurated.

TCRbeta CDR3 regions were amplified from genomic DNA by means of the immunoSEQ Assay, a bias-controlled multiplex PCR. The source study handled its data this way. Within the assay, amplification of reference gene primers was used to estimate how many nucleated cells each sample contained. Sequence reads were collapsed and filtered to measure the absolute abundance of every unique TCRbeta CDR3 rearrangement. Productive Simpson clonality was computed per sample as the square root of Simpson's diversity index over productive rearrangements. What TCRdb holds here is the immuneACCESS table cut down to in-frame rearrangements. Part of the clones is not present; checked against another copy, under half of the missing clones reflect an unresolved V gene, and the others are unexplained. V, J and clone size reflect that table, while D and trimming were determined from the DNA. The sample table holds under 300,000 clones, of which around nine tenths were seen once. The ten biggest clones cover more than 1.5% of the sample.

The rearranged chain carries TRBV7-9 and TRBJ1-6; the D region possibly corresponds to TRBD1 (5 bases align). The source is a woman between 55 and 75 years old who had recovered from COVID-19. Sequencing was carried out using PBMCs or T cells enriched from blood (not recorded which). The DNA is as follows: TGTGCCAGCAGCAGCGGAGGGGCTGGTAATTCACCCCTCCACTTT. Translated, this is CASSSGGAGNSPLHF.